This T cell receptor beta chain was sequenced for a study of T cells in Graves' hyperthyroidism and ophthalmopathy (dated by TCRdb to about 2019). For the wider study: To identify TCR V-J signatures that set the groups apart, the researchers used a discovery cohort of 100 patients, made up of 40 to 45 with Graves' ophthalmopathy and about 60 with stable Graves' hyperthyroidism. The 90 or so discovery patients were randomly split 7:3 into training and test sets. The paper describes TCR Vbeta CDR3 sequencing of around 140 peripheral blood samples, made up of approximately 40 ophthalmopathy patients, 70 to 80 hyperthyroidism patients and roughly 17 progressor patients. Whether ophthalmopathy could be predicted prospectively was tested in an independent validation cohort made up of under 20 hyperthyroidism patients plus 17 patients who later progressed to ophthalmopathy. After sampling, hyperthyroidism patients received methimazole starting at 30 mg daily, and ophthalmopathy patients received high-dose intravenous methylprednisolone. In roughly six Graves' hyperthyroidism patients, the study also compared T-cell repertoires from thyroid tissue with T-cell repertoires from blood. The paper's findings and limits, for the study overall: Blood samples also contained most of the expanded thyroid clonotypes (frequency above 0.001), which suggests that blood repertoires may reflect thyroid immune responses. No statistical method was used to set the sample size in advance, and investigators knew the group allocation. In cross-validation, a model built on a 13 V-J signature told ophthalmopathy apart from stable hyperthyroidism with 85% to 90% sensitivity and approximately 81% specificity, and in testing the same model reached 80%/75%. In validation, the model predicted progression to ophthalmopathy a median of about 6 months before onset, with around 70% sensitivity and more than 72% specificity.

This clonotype was seen a few times. What this receptor recognizes is not known. Per-base qualities were not stored, and no clone one base away is much larger. Exclusion was applied to patients with uncontrolled infections, other autoimmune diseases, pregnancy or lactation. Diagnoses were established on the basis of clinical symptoms, serum thyroxine and TRAb, thyroid ultrasound, and orbital computed tomography. Total RNA was extracted with Trizol reagent, and quality was checked on an Agilent 2100 Bioanalyzer. TCR beta CDR3 regions were amplified from RNA transcripts. The first round of RT-PCR for the TCR CDR3 was performed with the HTBI primer set and the Qiagen OneStep RT-PCR kit. A second multiplex PCR round built the libraries, followed by size selection and purification. Libraries were sequenced paired-end with 100 bp reads on an Illumina HiSeq2000. Turning to the authors' computational methods: SOAPnuke was used to process the raw data, throwing out any read that contained adapters or uncalled bases, had a mean Phred below 15, or lacked an exact constant-primer or identifier match. High-quality paired reads were merged using COPE v1.2.5, and each unique nucleotide sequence was defined as a clonotype. MiTCR v1.1 was used to align the clonotypes against IMGT TRBV, TRBD and TRBJ reference segments. The analysis was restricted to V-J combinations with a frequency above 0.0001, which together covered 99% to 99.2% of the repertoires. The TCS score was defined as F50 (clonal expansion) divided by E x V (chaos), with BLOSUM62-based TCRdist calculated between CDR3 peptides within each V-J. Welch's t-statistics and random forest reduced around 510 V-J features to 10 to 15, which were used in a naive Bayes classifier (R e1071). The similarity between thyroid and blood repertoires was quantified using the Morisita-Horn index. TCRdb took the public reads, trimmed them with fastp at Q25, ran MiXCR for clone calling and kept in-frame beta chains. A single entry per CDR3 protein holds the most common genes and DNA from its merged rows. The V and J calls and clone size come from TCRdb's table, not from the authors' own analysis. A total of about 510,000 distinct CDR3 sequences appear in this sample, about 45% of them only once. The top ten clones comprise about two fifths of the sample.

Sequenced input: peripheral blood or thyroid tissue (not recorded which). The TCR originated in an adult woman with Graves' disease, either hyperthyroidism or ophthalmopathy (not recorded which).

The CDR3 corresponds to CASSIRADTDTQYF. The nucleotide sequence reads TGTGCCAGTAGTATCCGAGCGGACACAGATACGCAGTATTTT. Recombination connected TRBV19 to TRBJ2-3; TRBD2 might be the D gene, on 5 matching bases. V loses 3 bases of germline sequence and J loses 2 bases, and the interval between the two ends is 9 bases. Via the germline V gene (reference sequence), CDR1 is LNHDA and CDR2 SQIVND. CDR3 length: 14 amino acids, cysteine to phenylalanine. Only the CDR3 DNA is retained, 42 bases long and in frame from the first base.